This T cell receptor (beta chain) was identified during a study of T cell responses to AZD1222 COVID-19 vaccine. For the study at large: Second-dose timings of about 4 or about 12 weeks were pooled. Study-level findings and limits: Scientists sampled the repertoires only once the peak T cell response had passed.

Generated by immunoSEQ multiplex PCR, the TCRdb table keeps only in-frame clones and is missing some. The table includes tens of thousands of clones, roughly nine tenths detected once. CDR3 length equals 16 residues. On this clone itself: Its antigen is undetermined.

This rearrangement joins TRBV21-1 to TRBJ2-5; the table's D call, TRBD1, was not checked against the DNA. TRBV21-1 is recorded as a pseudogene. This receptor was taken from an adult in good health. Sample: peripheral blood, taken on day 0 of AZD1222 vaccination. This chain's CDR3 is CATASTRDSLQETQYF. The CDR3 region has the DNA TGTGCCACCGCCTCGACTCGGGACAGTCTACAAGAGACCCAGTACTTC.